The clone carrying this TCR beta chain was found many times. Antigen unknown. The data originate from a study of T cells after yellow fever vaccination. General study points: Shared CD4/CD8 clonotypes were a small share, likely from convergent recombination. Any FACS-sorted repertoire could hold abundant clonotypes that contaminate it from the bulk population.

Using its own MiXCR run on the 5' RACE reads, TCRdb lists one record per CDR3 protein. The table has 160,000 or so distinct CDR3 sequences, 6.5% to 8.5% seen once; the top ten hold 2.5%. After removal of 0 bases from V and 7 bases from J, the junction contained 1 base not matched to a gene. Germline assignment: CDR1 MNHEY and CDR2 SVGEGT. CDR3 size: 13 residues. The source of this sequence is a man aged 18 to 29 who received the YFV17D yellow fever vaccine. This chain uses TRBV6-2 or TRBV6-3 with TRBJ1-2, with 8 positions matching TRBD1. The input for sequencing was CD4+ T cells sorted from PBMCs, taken 5 days after the first yellow fever vaccination. As DNA, the CDR3 is TGTGCCAGCAGTTACTCCGACAGGGGTGGCTACACCTTC. Its translation: CASSYSDRGGYTF.